This T cell receptor (beta chain) was documented in a study of cytomegalovirus exposure and HLA in healthy donors. Germline-derived CDR1 and CDR2 are MGHRA and YSYEKL. J lost 8 bases, V lost 1 base, and 16 bases had no gene match. This CDR3 comprises 20 residues. The PCR contained 60 Vbeta and 13 Jbeta primers. Clones were sequenced by immunoSEQ multiplex PCR, and TCRdb holds only the in-frame ones, with some missing. This sample carries under 110,000 clones, 65% to 75% of them seen once, and the ten largest clones take under 2%. General study results and limits: Researchers reported in a later analysis that a missense DCLRE1C variant was tied to TCR beta V- and J-gene trimming. Earlier findings revealed that most TCR beta V segments proved productive either about 90% or about 30% of the time. Reports credit the classifier with highly specific, highly sensitive diagnosis of cytomegalovirus status.

Concerning this clone itself: The antigen remains unidentified.

V usage is TRBV4-1 and J usage is TRBJ1-6, with 11 bases aligning to TRBD1. The clonotype originates from a middle-aged woman in good health and CMV-seronegative. The specimen was PBMCs. CDR3 DNA: TGCGCCAGCAGCCAAGGGGGACAGGGGGACTGGACGGGTGGATATTCACCCCTCCACTTT. It codes for CASSQGGQGDWTGGYSPLHF.